Listed below are T cell receptor beta chains from one sample, sequenced in a study of identical twins. TCRdb called the 5' RACE reads again in MiXCR, with one record for every CDR3 protein. Seen here are about 210,000 distinct CDR3 sequences, around 10% observed once, and the top ten hold 5% to 6%. The material sequenced was memory (CD45RO+) T cells sorted from blood. The receptors stem from a woman in her late teens or twenties in good health. Each CDR3 is given with its conserved first and last residue. Each record gives: CDR3 length, J gene, V gene, D gene, clone size, CDR3 DNA, CDR3 protein. D genes are given only for firm matches. Size values are once, few and many counts, or a class for expanded clones, and some rows have none.

>12|TRBJ2-5|TRBV5-1|NA|few
TGCGCCAGCAGCACGGGACAAGAGACCCAGTACTTC
CASSTGQETQYF
>14|TRBJ2-7|TRBV5-1|NA|many
TGCGCCAGCAGCTTGGATGTGGGGACCTACGAGCAGTACTTC
CASSLDVGTYEQYF
>12|TRBJ2-3|TRBV20-1|TRBD2|NA
TGCAGTGCTAGGGGGGGGGAAGGTACGCAGTATTTT
CSARGGEGTQYF
>13|TRBJ2-3|TRBV20-1|TRBD2|few
TGCAGTGTAGCTAGCGGGGGGACAGATACGCAGTATTTT
CSVASGGTDTQYF
>12|TRBJ2-7|TRBV7-9|NA|NA
TGTGGCAGCAGCCCCATGACCTACGAGCAGTACTTC
CGSSPMTYEQYF
>11|TRBJ1-2|TRBV3-1|NA|many
TGTGCCAGCAGCCAAGGGGGCATTCACACCTTC
CASSQGGIHTF
>13|TRBJ1-5|TRBV7-2|NA|many
TGTGCCAGCAGCGTTGGGGTTACTCAGCCCCAGCATTTT
CASSVGVTQPQHF
>15|TRBJ2-3|TRBV12-3/TRBV12-4|NA|many
TGTGCCAGCAGTCCCCTACCCCCGCAGAGAGATACGCAGTATTTT
CASSPLPPQRDTQYF
>11|TRBJ1-2|TRBV12-3/TRBV12-4|NA|many
TGTGCCAGCCGTATGACAGTTGGCTACACCTTC
CASRMTVGYTF
>17|TRBJ2-6|TRBV7-9|TRBD2|few
TGTGCCAGCAGCTTGACTAGCGGGTCCTCTGGGGCCAACGTCCTGACTTTC
CASSLTSGSSGANVLTF
>13|TRBJ2-7|TRBV7-2|NA|many
TGTGCCAGCAGCCCCGGGACTCTAGGCGAGCAGTACTTC
CASSPGTLGEQYF
>15|TRBJ2-1|TRBV18|TRBD2|NA
TGTGCCAGCTCATATGGGACTAGCGGGATTCTTGAGCAGTTCTTC
CASSYGTSGILEQFF
>16|TRBJ2-1|TRBV20-1|NA|NA
TGCAGTGCTAGCTTTCCCCTCCAAGGCTCCTACAATGAGCAGTTCTTC
CSASFPLQGSYNEQFF
>15|TRBJ2-2|TRBV2|NA|few
TGTGCCAGCAGTCAAGAGGGACGGGTAACCGGGGAGCTGTTTTTT
CASSQEGRVTGELFF
>15|TRBJ1-1|TRBV5-1|NA|many
TGCGCCAGCAGCTTAGGACAGACATCCACAAGTGAAGCTTTCTTT
CASSLGQTSTSEAFF
>15|TRBJ2-3|TRBV20-1|TRBD2|NA
TGCAGTGCTATCAAGACTAGCGGCAGCACAGATACGCAGTATTTT
CSAIKTSGSTDTQYF
>15|TRBJ1-2|TRBV2|TRBD1|many
TGTGCCAGCGGTGGGGACAGCACGGCATACTATGGCTACACCTTC
CASGGDSTAYYGYTF
>17|TRBJ2-1|TRBV6-5|TRBD2|few
TGTGCCAGCAGTTACACCCTAAGACTAGCGGGGGCCAATGAGCAGTTCTTC
CASSYTLRLAGANEQFF
>16|TRBJ2-1|TRBV5-1|TRBD1|NA
TGCGCCAGCAGCTTGAGACCGGGACAGGGGAACGATGAGCAGTTCTTC
CASSLRPGQGNDEQFF
>14|TRBJ2-6|TRBV2|NA|NA
TGTGCCAGCAGGAGGGTTTCTGGGGCCAACGTCCTGACTTTC
CASRRVSGANVLTF
>13|TRBJ2-2|TRBV6-4|NA|many
TGTGCCAGCAGTGACGGCGGGGCCGGGGAGCTGTTTTTT
CASSDGGAGELFF
>13|TRBJ2-1|TRBV12-3/TRBV12-4|NA|many
TGTGCCAGCAGTTCTGTGGGAGGCAATGAGCAGTTCTTC
CASSSVGGNEQFF
>14|TRBJ1-2|TRBV2|NA|NA
TGTGCCAGCAGTCTCCTCGGGATAAACTATGGCTACACCTTC
CASSLLGINYGYTF
>14|TRBJ2-7|TRBV27|NA|NA
TGTGCCAGCAGTTTACGGGACAACTCCTACGAGCAGTACTTC
CASSLRDNSYEQYF
>13|TRBJ2-1|TRBV20-1|TRBD2|many
TGCAGTGCCCCGTACGGGGGGGCCTATGAGCAGTTCTTC
CSAPYGGAYEQFF
>14|TRBJ2-5|TRBV20-1|TRBD1|NA
TGCAGTGGATCGACAGGGGCTGAGGCAGAGACCCAGTACTTC
CSGSTGAEAETQYF
>12|TRBJ1-2|TRBV29-1|NA|many
TGCAGCGTTGCCCGGACGGACTATGGCTACACCTTC
CSVARTDYGYTF
>16|TRBJ2-2|TRBV5-1|TRBD2|many
TGCGCCAGCAGCCCGGACGGGACTAGAAACACCGGGGAGCTGTTTTTT
CASSPDGTRNTGELFF
>13|TRBJ1-2|TRBV20-1|NA|NA
TGCAGTGCCAGAGATCGGGTCGGGGATGGCTACACCTTC
CSARDRVGDGYTF
>14|TRBJ1-2|TRBV25-1|NA|few
TGTGCCAGCAGGGAACAGGGCAGGGGCTATGGCTACACCTTC
CASREQGRGYGYTF
>15|TRBJ2-1|TRBV6-2/TRBV6-3|TRBD2|few
TGTGCCAGCAGCCCTGGGCGGGAGCTTAGGAATGAGCAGTTCTTC
CASSPGRELRNEQFF
>13|TRBJ2-3|TRBV5-1|NA|NA
TGCGCCAGCAGCAATACAGGAGGAGATACGCAGTATTTT
CASSNTGGDTQYF
>14|TRBJ2-7|TRBV6-2/TRBV6-3|TRBD2|many
TGTGCCAGCAGTTCGGTTAGCGGGACATACGAGCAGTACTTC
CASSSVSGTYEQYF
>14|TRBJ2-1|TRBV20-1|TRBD2|NA
TGCAGTGCTAGGCTAGCGGGAGGGCCCGATGAGCAGTTCTTC
CSARLAGGPDEQFF
>16|TRBJ2-2|TRBV9|NA|NA
TGTGCCAGCAGCGTAGGAAGGGTCCCCCGCACCGGGGAGCTGTTTTTT
CASSVGRVPRTGELFF
>16|TRBJ2-7|TRBV11-2|NA|NA
TGTGCCAGCAGCCCGGTTAGAAGGGAGACGGTATACGAGCAGTACTTC
CASSPVRRETVYEQYF
>16|TRBJ2-7|TRBV18|TRBD2|few
TGTGCCAGCTCACCACCAGAGGCGGGAGTCTCCAACGAGCAGTACTTC
CASSPPEAGVSNEQYF
>13|TRBJ2-3|TRBV3-1|NA|few
TGTGCCAGCAGCCAAGATCTCCCAGATACGCAGTATTTT
CASSQDLPDTQYF
>17|TRBJ2-2|TRBV5-1|TRBD2|NA
TGCGCCAGCAGCATTCTAGTAGCGGGAAAGAACACCGGGGAGCTGTTTTTT
CASSILVAGKNTGELFF
>14|TRBJ2-6|TRBV6-1|TRBD2|NA
TGTGCCAGCGGGGGGGGTTCTGGGGCCAACGTCCTGACTTTC
CASGGGSGANVLTF
>15|TRBJ2-3|TRBV9|NA|NA
TGTGCCAGCAGCGTAGAAGGGGCCTACACAGATACGCAGTATTTT
CASSVEGAYTDTQYF
>15|TRBJ2-2|TRBV6-5|TRBD1|medium-sized
TGTGCCAGCAGTTTGGGACAGGGGATGGCCGGGGAGCTGTTTTTT
CASSLGQGMAGELFF
>15|TRBJ2-7|TRBV12-3/TRBV12-4|TRBD2|few
TGTGCCAGCAGTTCGTGGCTAGCGGGAGTTAACGAGCAGTACTTC
CASSSWLAGVNEQYF
>12|TRBJ2-3|TRBV7-6|NA|NA
TGTGCCAGCCTTGGTAGCACAGATACGCAGTATTTT
CASLGSTDTQYF
>15|TRBJ2-4|TRBV7-2|NA|NA
TGTGCCAGCAGCCTCCACTCAGGGGAACTGAACATTCAGTACTTC
CASSLHSGELNIQYF
>11|TRBJ1-2|TRBV11-2|NA|few
TGTGCCAGCAGCTCTCCCTATGGCTACACCTTC
CASSSPYGYTF
>14|TRBJ2-5|TRBV20-1|NA|NA
TGCAGCGCTCAACGGGGCCCCCGGGGTGAGACCCAGTACTTC
CSAQRGPRGETQYF
>14|TRBJ2-1|TRBV3-1|NA|many
TGTGCCAGCAGCCAACGCGGGATAACTTTAGAGCAGTTCTTC
CASSQRGITLEQFF
>15|TRBJ2-1|TRBV27|NA|few
TGTGCCAGCAGTCTGACTTCAGACTCCTACAATGAGCAGTTCTTC
CASSLTSDSYNEQFF
>14|TRBJ1-1|TRBV11-3|NA|NA
TGTGCCAGCAGCACCGGACAGAGCAGCACTGAAGCTTTCTTT
CASSTGQSSTEAFF
>15|TRBJ2-1|TRBV2|NA|few
TGTGCCAGCAGTGAAACCGGGGCCGGGAACAATGAGCAGTTCTTC
CASSETGAGNNEQFF
>12|TRBJ1-1|TRBV20-1|NA|few
TGCAGTCCTCCTGGACCGAACACTGAAGCTTTCTTT
CSPPGPNTEAFF
>14|TRBJ1-6|TRBV6-1|NA|few
TGTGCCAGCAGTCCGGGACGGATAAATTCACCCCTCCACTTT
CASSPGRINSPLHF
>15|TRBJ2-2|TRBV28|TRBD1|NA
TGTGCCAGCATCTCAGGGACAGGGGTCACCGGGGAGCTGTTTTTT
CASISGTGVTGELFF
>12|TRBJ1-4|TRBV20-1|NA|few
TGCAGTGCTGAGAGGGGGAAAGAAAAACTGTTTTTT
CSAERGKEKLFF
>14|TRBJ1-2|TRBV5-1|NA|few
TGCGCCAGCAAGGCGGGGACCAGCGCTTATGGCTACACCTTC
CASKAGTSAYGYTF
>15|TRBJ2-3|TRBV6-4|NA|few
TGTGCCAGCAGTGACAGGGCAGGAAGCACAGATACGCAGTATTTT
CASSDRAGSTDTQYF
>14|TRBJ1-2|TRBV29-1|NA|many
TGCAGCGTGCTGACAGGAACCACTAACTATGGCTACACCTTC
CSVLTGTTNYGYTF